This paragraph covers one T cell receptor (beta chain) sequence. Its antigen remains unknown. The length of the CDR3 is 15 residues. V was pared by 3 bases and J by 1 base, with 2 bases of the junction left unmatched. Germline values: CDR1 DFQATT, CDR2 SNEGSKA (reference sequence). The sample comes from a study of CD8 T cells in Susac syndrome. Overall study: When blood was drawn, the patients with Susac syndrome were therapy-naive, on corticosteroids, or on intravenous immunoglobulin alone.

When the RNA was reverse transcribed, random hexamers were used with an input of about 0.45 to 1 ug. The TCR beta CDR3 was amplified by immunoSEQ multiplex PCR across 54 Vbeta, 13 Jbeta. One entry per CDR3 protein, called by TCRdb with MiXCR from the immunoSEQ multiplex PCR reads. The sample lists more than 150,000 distinct CDR3 sequences; under 97% were seen once. Findings of the study overall: The CD4+ T cell repertoires, which came from Susac syndrome patients, showed no sign of clonal expansion.

The rearrangement links TRBV20-1 to TRBJ2-5; 13 bases map to TRBD2. The source of this sequence is a human donor with Susac syndrome. The source material was CD4+ T cells from PBMCs. CDR3 DNA: TGCAGTGCTAGCCGGACTAGCGGGGGCCAAGAGACCCAGTACTTC. It is translated as CSASRTSGGQETQYF.